This TCR beta chain was documented in a study of T cell responses to AZD1222 COVID-19 vaccine. The protocol was immunoSEQ multiplex PCR, while the TCRdb copy is restricted to in-frame clones and leaves out a portion. The top ten clones hold approximately 0.97% of a sample with 170,000 or so clones, roughly 93% of them seen once. The CDR3 totals 15 residues. Germline CDR1 and CDR2: SEHNR and FQNEAQ (reference sequence). V dropped 5 bases and J dropped 2; count of bases not matched to a gene: 6. The chain recombines TRBV7-9 with TRBJ1-2; TRBD1 agrees at 9 bases. The source of this sequence is an adult in good health. The sequencing here drew on peripheral blood, taken on day 0 of AZD1222 vaccination. The CDR3: CASSPRQGVNYGYTF. The CDR3 DNA follows: TGTGCCAGCAGCCCAAGACAGGGGGTAAACTATGGCTACACCTTC.